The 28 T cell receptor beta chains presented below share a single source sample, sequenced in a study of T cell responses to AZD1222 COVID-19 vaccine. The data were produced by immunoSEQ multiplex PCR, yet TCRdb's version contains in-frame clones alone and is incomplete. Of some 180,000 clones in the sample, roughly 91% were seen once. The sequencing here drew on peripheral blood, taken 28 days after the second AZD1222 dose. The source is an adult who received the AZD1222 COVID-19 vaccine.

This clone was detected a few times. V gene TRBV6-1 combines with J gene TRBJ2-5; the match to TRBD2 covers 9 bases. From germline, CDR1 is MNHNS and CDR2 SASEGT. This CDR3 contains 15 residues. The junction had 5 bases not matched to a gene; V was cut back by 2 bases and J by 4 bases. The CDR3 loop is CASSEWAGGGETQYF. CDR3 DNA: TGTGCCAGCAGTGAATGGGCGGGAGGGGGAGAGACCCAGTACTTC.

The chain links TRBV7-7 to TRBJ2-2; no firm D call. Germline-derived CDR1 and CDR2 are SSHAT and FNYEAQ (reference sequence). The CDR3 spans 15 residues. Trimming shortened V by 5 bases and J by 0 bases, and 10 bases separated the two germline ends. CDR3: CASSPMASNTGELFF. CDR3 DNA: TGTGCCAGCAGCCCCATGGCGTCGAACACCGGGGAGCTGTTTTTT.

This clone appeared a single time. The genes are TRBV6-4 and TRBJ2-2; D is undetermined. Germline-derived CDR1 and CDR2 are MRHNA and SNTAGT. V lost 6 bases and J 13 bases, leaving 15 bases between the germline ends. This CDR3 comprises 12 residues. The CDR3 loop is CASSPGAGWLFF. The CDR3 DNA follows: TGTGCCAGCAGCCCCGGAGCTGGGTGGCTGTTTTTT.

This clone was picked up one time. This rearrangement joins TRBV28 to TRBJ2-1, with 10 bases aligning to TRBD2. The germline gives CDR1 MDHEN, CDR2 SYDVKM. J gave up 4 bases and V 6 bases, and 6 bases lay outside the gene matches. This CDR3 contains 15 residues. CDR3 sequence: CASRTGTSAYNEQFF. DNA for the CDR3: TGTGCCAGCAGGACCGGGACTAGCGCGTACAATGAGCAGTTCTTC.

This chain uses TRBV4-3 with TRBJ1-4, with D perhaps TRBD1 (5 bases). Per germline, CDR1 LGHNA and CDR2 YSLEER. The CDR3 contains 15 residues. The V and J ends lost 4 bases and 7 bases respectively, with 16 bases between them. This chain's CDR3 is CASSPGIARGEKLFF. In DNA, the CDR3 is TGCGCCAGCAGCCCTGGGATCGCAAGGGGTGAAAAACTGTTTTTT.

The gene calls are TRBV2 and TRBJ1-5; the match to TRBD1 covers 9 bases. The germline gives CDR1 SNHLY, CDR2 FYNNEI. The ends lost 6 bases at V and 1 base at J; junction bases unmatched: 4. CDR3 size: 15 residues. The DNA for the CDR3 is TGTGCCAGCAGACAGGGGGCGATGAGCAATCAGCCCCAGCATTTT. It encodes CASRQGAMSNQPQHF. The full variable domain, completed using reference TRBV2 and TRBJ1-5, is EPEVTQTPSHQVTQMGQEVILRCVPISNHLYFYWYRQILGQKVEFLVSFYNNEISEKSEIFDDQFSVERPDGSNFTLKIRSTKLEDSAMYFCASRQGAMSNQPQHFGDGTRLSIL.

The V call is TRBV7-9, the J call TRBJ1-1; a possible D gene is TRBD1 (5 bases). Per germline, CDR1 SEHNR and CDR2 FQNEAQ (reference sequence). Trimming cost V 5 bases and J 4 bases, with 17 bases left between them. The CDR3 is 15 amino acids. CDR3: CASSPASGPGTEAFF. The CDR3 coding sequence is TGTGCCAGCAGCCCCGCGTCGGGGCCAGGCACTGAAGCTTTCTTT.

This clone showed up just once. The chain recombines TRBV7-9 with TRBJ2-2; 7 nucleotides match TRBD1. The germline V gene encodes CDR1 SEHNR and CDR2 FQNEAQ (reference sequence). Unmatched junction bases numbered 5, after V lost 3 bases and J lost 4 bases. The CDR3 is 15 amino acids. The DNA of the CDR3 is TGTGCCAGCAGCTTGGGTTCAGGGGGCACCGGGGAGCTGTTTTTT. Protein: CASSLGSGGTGELFF.

The DNA of the CDR3 is TGTGCCAGCAGCTTAGCGCTTAGCGGCACAGATACGCAGTATTTT. This encodes CASSLALSGTDTQYF. The gene calls are TRBV7-2 and TRBJ2-3; D is perhaps TRBD2 (5 bases). The CDR3 totals 15 residues. The V and J ends lost 0 bases and 1 base respectively, with 8 bases between them. CDR1 is SGHTA, CDR2 FQGNSA, per germline.

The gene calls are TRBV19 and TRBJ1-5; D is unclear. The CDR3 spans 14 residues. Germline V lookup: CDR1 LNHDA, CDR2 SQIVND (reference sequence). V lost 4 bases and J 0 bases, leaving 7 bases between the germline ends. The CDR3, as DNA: TGTGCCAGTAGTAATAAGAATAGCAATCAGCCCCAGCATTTT. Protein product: CASSNKNSNQPQHF.

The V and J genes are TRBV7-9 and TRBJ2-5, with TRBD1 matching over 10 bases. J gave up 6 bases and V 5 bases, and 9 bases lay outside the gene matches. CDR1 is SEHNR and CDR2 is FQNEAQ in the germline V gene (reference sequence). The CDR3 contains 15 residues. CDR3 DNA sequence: TGTGCCAGCAGCGACAGGGGGCGCATTGGAAAGACCCAGTACTTC. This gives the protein CASSDRGRIGKTQYF.

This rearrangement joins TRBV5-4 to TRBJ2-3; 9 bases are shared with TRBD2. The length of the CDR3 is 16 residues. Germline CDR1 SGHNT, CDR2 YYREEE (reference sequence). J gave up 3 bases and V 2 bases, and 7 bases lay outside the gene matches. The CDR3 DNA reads TGTGCCAGCAGCTTAGAGCGGGGGGTAAGGACAGATACGCAGTATTTT. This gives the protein CASSLERGVRTDTQYF.

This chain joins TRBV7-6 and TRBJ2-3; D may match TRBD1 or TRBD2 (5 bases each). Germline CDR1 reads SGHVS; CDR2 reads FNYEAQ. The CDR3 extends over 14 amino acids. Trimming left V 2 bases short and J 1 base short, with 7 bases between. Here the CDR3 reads CASSLLGRTDTQYF. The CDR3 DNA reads TGTGCCAGCAGCTTATTGGGACGCACAGATACGCAGTATTTT.

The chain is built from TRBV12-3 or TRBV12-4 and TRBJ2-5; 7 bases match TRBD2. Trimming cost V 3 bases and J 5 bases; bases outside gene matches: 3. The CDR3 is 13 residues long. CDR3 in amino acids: CASSLSGAETQYF. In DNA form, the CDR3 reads TGTGCCAGCAGTTTGAGCGGGGCGGAGACCCAGTACTTC.

The CDR3 here is CASSRPWTGTGELFF. The CDR3 DNA is TGTGCCAGCAGCCGCCCTTGGACAGGAACCGGGGAGCTGTTTTTT. The V call is TRBV5-6, the J call TRBJ2-2, with 7 bases fitting TRBD1. The length of the CDR3 is 15 residues. V lost 4 bases to trimming and J lost 5 bases; unmatched junction nucleotides: 8. Per germline, CDR1 SGHDT and CDR2 YYEEEE. Full variable domain (missing parts from reference TRBV5-6 and TRBJ2-2): DAGVTQSPTHLIKTRGQQVTLRCSPKSGHDTVSWYQQALGQGPQFIFQYYEEEERQRGNFPDRFSGHQFPNYSSELNVNALLLGDSALYLCASSRPWTGTGELFFGEGSRLTVL.

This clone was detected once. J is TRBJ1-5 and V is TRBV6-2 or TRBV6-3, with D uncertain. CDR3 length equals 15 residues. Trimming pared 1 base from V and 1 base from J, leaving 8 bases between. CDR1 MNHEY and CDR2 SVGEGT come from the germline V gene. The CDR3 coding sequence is TGTGCCAGCAGTTACTTACGGGCCAGCAATCAGCCCCAGCATTTT. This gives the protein CASSYLRASNQPQHF.

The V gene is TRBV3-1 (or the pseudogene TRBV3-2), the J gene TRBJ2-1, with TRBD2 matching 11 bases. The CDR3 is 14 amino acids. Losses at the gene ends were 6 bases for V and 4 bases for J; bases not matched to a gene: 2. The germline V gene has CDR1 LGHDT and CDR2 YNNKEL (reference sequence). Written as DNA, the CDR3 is TGTGCCAGCAGGGGGACTAGCGGATACAATGAGCAGTTCTTC. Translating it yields CASRGTSGYNEQFF.

The CDR3: CASSGRRNEQFF. The CDR3 DNA reads as TGTGCCAGCAGCGGACGAAGGAATGAGCAGTTCTTC. The chain employs TRBV9 and TRBJ2-1; D is unclear. Trimming removed 3 bases from V and 7 bases from J, with 8 bases in between. The CDR3 covers 12 residues. Per germline, CDR1 SGDLS and CDR2 YYNGEE. Full variable domain (remainder filled in from reference TRBV9 and TRBJ2-1): DSGVTQTPKHLITATGQRVTLRCSPRSGDLSVYWYQQSLDQGLQFLIQYYNGEERAKGNILERFSAQQFPDLHSELNLSSLELGDSALYFCASSGRRNEQFFGPGTRLTVL.

In DNA form, the CDR3 reads TGCAGCGTTGACCGCCTGGGGGGAGAGACCCAGTACTTC. This translates into CSVDRLGGETQYF. This rearrangement joins TRBV29-1 to TRBJ2-5; TRBD2 might be the D (6 bases). Germline V lookup: CDR1 SQVTM, CDR2 ANQGSEA. The CDR3 length is 13 residues. The V gene lost 3 bases and the J gene lost 4 bases, with 12 bases spanning the gap.

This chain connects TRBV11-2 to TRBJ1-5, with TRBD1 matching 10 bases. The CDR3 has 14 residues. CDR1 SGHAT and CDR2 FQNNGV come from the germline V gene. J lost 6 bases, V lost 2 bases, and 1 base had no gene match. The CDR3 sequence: CASSLRQGAQPQHF. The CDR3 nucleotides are TGTGCCAGCAGCTTAAGACAGGGGGCTCAGCCCCAGCATTTT.

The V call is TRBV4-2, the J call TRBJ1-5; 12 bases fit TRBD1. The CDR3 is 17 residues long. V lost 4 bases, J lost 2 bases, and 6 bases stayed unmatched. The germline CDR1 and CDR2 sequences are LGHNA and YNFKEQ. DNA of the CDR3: TGTGCCAGCAGCCGCCGGGACAGGGGGCTTGGCAATCAGCCCCAGCATTTT. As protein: CASSRRDRGLGNQPQHF.

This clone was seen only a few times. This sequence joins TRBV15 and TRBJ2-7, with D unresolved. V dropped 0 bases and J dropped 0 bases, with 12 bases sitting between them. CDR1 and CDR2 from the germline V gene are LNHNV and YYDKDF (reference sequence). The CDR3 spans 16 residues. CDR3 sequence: CATSRDKMGSSYEQYF. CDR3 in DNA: TGTGCCACCAGCAGAGATAAGATGGGATCCTCCTACGAGCAGTACTTC. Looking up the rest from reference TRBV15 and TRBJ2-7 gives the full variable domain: DAMVIQNPRYQVTQFGKPVTLSCSQTLNHNVMYWYQQKSSQAPKLLFHYYDKDFNNEADTPDNFQSRRPNTSFCFLDIRSPGLGDTAMYLCATSRDKMGSSYEQYFGPGTRLTVT.

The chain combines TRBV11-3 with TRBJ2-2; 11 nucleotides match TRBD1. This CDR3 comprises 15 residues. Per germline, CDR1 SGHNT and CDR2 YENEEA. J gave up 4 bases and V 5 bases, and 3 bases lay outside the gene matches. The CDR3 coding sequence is TGTGCCAGCAGCCACGGGACAGGGGGCACCGGGGAGCTGTTTTTT. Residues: CASSHGTGGTGELFF.

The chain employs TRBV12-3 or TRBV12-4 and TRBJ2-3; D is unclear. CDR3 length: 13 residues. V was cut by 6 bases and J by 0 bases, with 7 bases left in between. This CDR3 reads CASRSYSTDTQYF. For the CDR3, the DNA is TGTGCCAGCAGAAGTTACAGCACAGATACGCAGTATTTT.

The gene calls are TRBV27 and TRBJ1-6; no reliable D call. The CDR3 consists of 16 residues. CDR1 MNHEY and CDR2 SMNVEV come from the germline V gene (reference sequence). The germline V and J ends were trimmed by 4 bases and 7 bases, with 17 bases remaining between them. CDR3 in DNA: TGTGCCAGCAGTTGGGCCCCCCGGGGTAGAAATTCACCCCTCCACTTT. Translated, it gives CASSWAPRGRNSPLHF.

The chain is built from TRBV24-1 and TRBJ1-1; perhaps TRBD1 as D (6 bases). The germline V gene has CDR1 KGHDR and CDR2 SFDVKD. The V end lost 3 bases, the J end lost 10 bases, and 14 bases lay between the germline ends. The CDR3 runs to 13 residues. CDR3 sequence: CATSDPPTGSAFF. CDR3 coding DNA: TGTGCCACCAGTGATCCCCCGACAGGATCAGCTTTCTTT.

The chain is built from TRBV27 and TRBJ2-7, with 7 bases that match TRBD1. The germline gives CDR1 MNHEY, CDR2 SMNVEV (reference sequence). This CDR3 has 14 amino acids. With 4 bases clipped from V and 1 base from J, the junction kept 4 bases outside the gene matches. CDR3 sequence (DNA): TGTGCCAGCAGTTCGACAGGGAGTTCCTACGAGCAGTACTTC. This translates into CASSSTGSSYEQYF.

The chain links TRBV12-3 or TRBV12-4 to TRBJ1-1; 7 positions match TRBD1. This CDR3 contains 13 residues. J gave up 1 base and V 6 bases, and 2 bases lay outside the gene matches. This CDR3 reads CASSRDRNTEAFF. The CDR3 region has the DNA TGTGCCAGCAGCCGGGACAGGAACACTGAAGCTTTCTTT.